The 29 T cell receptor beta chains in this list originate from one sample, sequenced in a study of T cells in Graves' hyperthyroidism and ophthalmopathy (dated by TCRdb to the late 2010s). Libraries came from multiplex PCR. Sequencing was performed on an Illumina HiSeq 2000. The TCR beta CDR3 regions were amplified from RNA transcripts. For the first round of RT-PCR on the TCR CDR3, the HTBI primer set was used together with the Qiagen OneStep RT-PCR kit. TCRdb trimmed public reads at Q25 via fastp, called clones via MiXCR and kept in-frame beta chains. Entries are consolidated by CDR3 protein sequence, retaining the most common genes and DNA. For this sample there are more than 550,000 distinct CDR3 sequences; over 15% appear just once. The ten largest clones take up around 15% of the sample. Sequenced input: blood. The receptor set was obtained from a woman aged 45 to 65 with Graves' hyperthyroidism that later progressed to Graves' ophthalmopathy.

This clonotype was counted many times. CDR3 amino acids: CASGRGVNTEAFF. The CDR3 nucleotides are TGTGCTAGTGGCAGGGGAGTAAACACTGAAGCTTTCTTT. The chain uses TRBV12-5 and TRBJ1-1; TRBD1 might be the D (6 bases). CDR3 length: 13 residues. Between the trimmed V and J ends, which lost 6 bases and 2 bases, there was a span of 10 bases. Germline lookup yields CDR1 LGHNT and CDR2 FRNRAP.

CDR3 residues: CASSLSQGSPLHF. The CDR3 DNA is TGTGCCAGCAGTTTATCCCAGGGTTCACCCCTCCACTTT. This chain connects TRBV27 to TRBJ1-6; tentative D call: TRBD1 (5 bases). Germline values: CDR1 MNHEY, CDR2 SMNVEV (reference sequence). This CDR3 contains 13 residues. V dropped 0 bases and J dropped 9 bases, with 6 bases sitting between them.

This rearrangement joins TRBV5-1 to TRBJ2-7; no reliable D call. This CDR3 comprises 14 residues. The ends were cut back, 0 bases at V and 6 bases at J, with 13 bases in the middle. Germline values: CDR1 SGHRS, CDR2 YFSETQ. This CDR3 reads CASSLEGSLTEQYF. The DNA of the CDR3 is TGCGCCAGCAGCTTGGAAGGAAGTTTGACCGAGCAGTACTTC.

The V and J genes are TRBV12-3 or TRBV12-4 and TRBJ2-1; TRBD2 might be the D (5 bases). The length of the CDR3 is 13 residues. Deletions cut 5 bases from V and 3 bases from J, with 8 bases between. The CDR3, as DNA: TGTGCCAGCAGTGAGGGTATCTACAATGAGCAGTTCTTC. Residues: CASSEGIYNEQFF.

In this sample, this clonotype turned up a few times. The chain is built from TRBV19 and TRBJ2-1, with D possibly matching TRBD2 (7 bases). The germline gives CDR1 LNHDA, CDR2 SQIVND (reference sequence). The CDR3 consists of 17 residues. V lost 3 bases and J lost 0, with 15 bases in between. This CDR3 reads CASSIRGAQSSYNEQFF. The CDR3 bases are TGTGCCAGTAGTATCCGGGGGGCCCAAAGCTCCTACAATGAGCAGTTCTTC.

The V call is TRBV7-9, the J call TRBJ2-7; the match to TRBD2 covers 12 bases. Germline assignment: CDR1 SEHNR and CDR2 FQNEAQ (reference sequence). The V segment lost 3 bases and the J segment 5 bases; nucleotides outside the gene matches: 8. The length of the CDR3 is 16 residues. The CDR3 region has the DNA TGTGCCAGCAGCTTTCCAACTAGCGGGGGGACCCACGAGCAGTACTTC. It specifies CASSFPTSGGTHEQYF.

The CDR3 region has the DNA TGTGCCAGTATCTCCGGACAGGGCTTAAACTCTGGGGCCAACGTCCTGACTTTC. Residues: CASISGQGLNSGANVLTF. The genes are TRBV19 and TRBJ2-6; 8 nucleotides agree with TRBD1. The junction had 11 bases not matched to a gene; V was cut back by 7 bases and J by 0 bases. This CDR3 spans 18 amino acids. Germline lookup yields CDR1 LNHDA and CDR2 SQIVND (reference sequence).

This clonotype was seen more than once but under ten times. This chain connects TRBV29-1 to TRBJ2-2; D remains ambiguous. This CDR3 has 14 amino acids. Germline V gene data show CDR1 as SQVTM and CDR2 as ANQGSEA. Trimming took off 5 bases at V and 2 bases at J, with 12 bases between the two ends. The CDR3 DNA sequence: TGCAGCGTTACGCTTCAGGAAAACACCGGGGAGCTGTTTTTT. It translates to CSVTLQENTGELFF.

A word on this clonotype: An end of the junction differs from the germline gene, which may be a read error. V is TRBV9 and J is TRBJ1-1; D is uncertain. CDR1 and CDR2 from the germline V gene are SGDLS and YYNGEE. This CDR3 region has 16 residues. The chain's CDR3 is CASSVSGRALNTEAFF. For the CDR3, the DNA is TGTGCCAGCAGCGTATCAGGCCGCGCCCTGAACACTGAAGCCTTCTTT.

The J gene is TRBJ2-1, the V gene TRBV24-1; TRBD1 agrees at 7 bases. Trimming removed 7 bases from V and 6 bases from J; junction bases left unmatched: 5. The CDR3 contains 13 residues. Germline V gives CDR1 KGHDR, CDR2 SFDVKD. DNA for the CDR3: TGTGCCACCAGGGGACCAGGGGGCAATGAGCAGTTCTTC. It yields the protein CATRGPGGNEQFF.

A remark on this clonotype: The CDR3 end shows no conserved phenylalanine or tryptophan, and so a read error is likely. The chain combines TRBV12-3 or TRBV12-4 with TRBJ1-1; 9 positions agree with TRBD1. V lost 5 bases to trimming and J lost 4 bases; unmatched junction nucleotides: 17. This CDR3 has 18 amino acids. The chain's CDR3 is CASSPYSGTGRIGTEAFV. DNA of the CDR3: TGTGCCAGCAGTCCTTATTCGGGGACAGGGAGGATAGGCACTGAAGCTTTCGTT.

The chain employs TRBV3-1 and TRBJ1-2, with D tentatively TRBD1 (6 bases). The V gene's germline CDR1 is LGHDT and CDR2 YNNKEL (reference sequence). V was cut by 7 bases and J by 3 bases, with 21 bases left in between. The CDR3 contains 16 residues. CDR3 sequence (DNA): TGTGCCAGCACCAGAGGGGCAGGGGCGCTGGACTATGGCTACACCTTC. It translates to CASTRGAGALDYGYTF.

This clonotype has more than one count but fewer than ten. V and J are TRBV6-1 and TRBJ1-2; D not certain. V shed 6 bases and J shed 4 bases, with 12 bases lying between them. Germline V CDR1 and CDR2: MNHNS, SASEGT. This CDR3 is 13 amino acids long. The CDR3 DNA sequence: TGTGCCAGCAGGCCCCCGGACCGCTATGGCTACACCTTC. Protein product: CASRPPDRYGYTF.

This clonotype was recorded many times. The chain links TRBV27 to TRBJ1-4; 9 bases map to TRBD1. There are 15 residues in the CDR3. Germline V lookup: CDR1 MNHEY, CDR2 SMNVEV (reference sequence). Unmatched junction bases numbered 10, after V lost 8 bases and J lost 6 bases. The CDR3 coding sequence is TGTGCCAGCGGGTTCACAGGGGGCCCTTATGAAAAACTGTTTTTT. Protein sequence: CASGFTGGPYEKLFF.

V and J are TRBV7-9 and TRBJ2-2, with 9 positions matching TRBD1. The CDR3 extends over 16 amino acids. Germline lookup yields CDR1 SEHNR and CDR2 FQNEAQ (reference sequence). V was pared by 5 bases and J by 6 bases, with 10 bases of the junction left unmatched. CDR3 in DNA: TGTGCCAGCAGCCCTAAGGGACAGGGTGAGGCCGGGGAGCTGTTTTTT. Translation: CASSPKGQGEAGELFF. Full variable domain (missing parts from reference TRBV7-9 and TRBJ2-2): DTGVSQNPRHKITKRGQNVTFRCDPISEHNRLYWYRQTLGQGPEFLTYFQNEAQLEKSRLLSDRFSAERPKGSFSTLEIQRTEQGDSAMYLCASSPKGQGEAGELFFGEGSRLTVL.

At least ten counts were recorded for this clonotype. This chain uses TRBV29-1 with TRBJ1-1, with D possibly being TRBD1 (5 bases). Germline CDR1 and CDR2: SQVTM and ANQGSEA. The CDR3 consists of 14 residues. Trimming shortened V by 7 bases and J by 0 bases, and 15 bases separated the two germline ends. In nucleotides, the CDR3 is TGCAGCGGGACCCTTGGGGCTTTGAACACTGAAGCTTTCTTT. Translated, it gives CSGTLGALNTEAFF.

Many counts were recorded for this clonotype. The CDR3 region has the DNA TGCGCCAGCGGAGGTTTTGGACTAGCGGACAATGAGCAGTTCTTC. This codes for CASGGFGLADNEQFF. The rearrangement uses TRBV5-1 and TRBJ2-1, with TRBD2 matching 10 bases. The CDR3 consists of 15 residues. The trim removed 7 bases at V and 5 bases at J, leaving 9 bases unmatched. Germline-derived CDR1 and CDR2 are SGHRS and YFSETQ.

The table lists this clonotype with many counts. In DNA form, the CDR3 reads TGTGCCAGCACCACAGGGGCGGATCAGCCCCAGCATTTT. It yields the protein CASTTGADQPQHF. The J gene is TRBJ1-5, the V gene TRBV2; 7 bases are a match to TRBD1. V dropped 7 bases and J dropped 5; count of bases not matched to a gene: 5. The CDR3 extends over 13 amino acids. The V gene's germline CDR1 is SNHLY and CDR2 FYNNEI.

The sample holds a few counts of this clonotype. This chain uses TRBV6-2 or TRBV6-3 with TRBJ1-4, with D hard to call. Germline loops: CDR1 MNHEY, CDR2 SVGEGT. Between the trimmed V and J ends, which lost 6 bases and 8 bases, there was a span of 16 bases. The CDR3 spans 14 residues. The CDR3 DNA is TGTGCCAGCAGCACACCGGAGGGTCGGGAAAAACTGTTTTTT. Translation: CASSTPEGREKLFF.

This clonotype was picked up a small number of times. The chain uses TRBV19 and TRBJ2-6; tentatively, D is TRBD1 (6 bases). Trimming shortened V by 3 bases and J by 8 bases, and 17 bases separated the two germline ends. Germline CDR1 and CDR2: LNHDA and SQIVND (reference sequence). This CDR3 is 16 amino acids long. The CDR3 DNA reads TGTGCCAGTAGTATGTGGCGGACAGCGCAGTCCAACGTCCTGACTTTC. Protein: CASSMWRTAQSNVLTF.

In this sample, this clonotype turned up many times. This chain connects TRBV6-1 to TRBJ2-7, with D possibly TRBD1 on 5 matching bases. The CDR3 loop spans 14 amino acids. The germline V gene has CDR1 MNHNS and CDR2 SASEGT. Trimming pared 5 bases from V and 6 bases from J, leaving 17 bases between. Here the CDR3 DNA reads TGTGCCAGCAGTTATGAAGCAGGGTCCCCCGAGCAGTACTTC. Translated: CASSYEAGSPEQYF.

The CDR3 bases are TGTGCCAGCAGCCCGCGGCCCCTCACAGATACGCAGTATTTT. Its protein product is CASSPRPLTDTQYF. The genes are TRBV7-6 and TRBJ2-3; D gene uncertain. The CDR3 sequence is 14 residues long. The germline gives CDR1 SGHVS, CDR2 FNYEAQ. V lost 5 bases and J 2 bases, leaving 11 bases between the germline ends.

This clonotype was counted at least ten times. The rearrangement links TRBV12-3 or TRBV12-4 to TRBJ1-1, with a possible D match to TRBD1 (6 bases). The CDR3 is 12 amino acids. V was trimmed by 7 bases and J by 7 bases, leaving 13 bases between them. The CDR3 here is CASNPGQFEAFF. DNA of the CDR3: TGTGCCAGCAATCCTGGACAGTTTGAAGCTTTCTTT.

The J gene is TRBJ1-6, the V gene TRBV9, with a tentative D call TRBD1 (5 bases). V lost 3 bases and J lost 5, with 12 bases in between. The CDR3 consists of 15 residues. Germline V CDR1 and CDR2: SGDLS, YYNGEE. The CDR3 DNA reads TGTGCCAGCAGCGCGGGGACGTTTAATAATTCACCCCTCCACTTT. This encodes CASSAGTFNNSPLHF. Full variable domain (remainder filled in from reference TRBV9 and TRBJ1-6): DSGVTQTPKHLITATGQRVTLRCSPRSGDLSVYWYQQSLDQGLQFLIQYYNGEERAKGNILERFSAQQFPDLHSELNLSSLELGDSALYFCASSAGTFNNSPLHFGNGTRLTVT.

A few counts support this clonotype. The V and J genes are TRBV20-1 and TRBJ2-3, with 8 bases identical to TRBD2. The CDR3 has 15 amino acids. V trimming: 5 bases; J trimming: 3 bases; junction bases outside the gene matches: 10. Germline assignment: CDR1 DFQATT and CDR2 SNEGSKA (reference sequence). CDR3 in amino acids: CSAPGGDYWTDTQYF. The CDR3 nucleotides are TGCAGTGCTCCCGGGGGGGATTATTGGACAGATACGCAGTATTTT.

This clonotype was observed a handful of times. The chain uses TRBV2 and TRBJ1-3; 8 nucleotides match TRBD1. V shed 7 bases, J shed 5 bases, and the junction held 7 bases outside the gene matches. Germline V gives CDR1 SNHLY, CDR2 FYNNEI. This CDR3 is 14 amino acids long. The CDR3 loop is CASNPTGERNTIYF. The DNA of the CDR3 is TGTGCCAGCAACCCGACAGGGGAGAGAAACACCATATATTTT.

This clonotype was counted many times. The chain has TRBV4-1 and TRBJ2-7, with D possibly TRBD2 on 6 matching bases. V was trimmed by 0 bases and J by 3 bases, leaving 12 bases between them. The length of the CDR3 is 15 residues. From germline, CDR1 is MGHRA and CDR2 YSYEKL. The CDR3 bases are TGCGCCAGCAGCCAAGAGACGGGGGAAGTCTACGAGCAGTACTTC. Translated: CASSQETGEVYEQYF.

V and J are TRBV7-9 and TRBJ1-4, with 8 bases aligning to TRBD1. Germline CDR1 SEHNR, CDR2 FQNEAQ (reference sequence). Unmatched junction bases numbered 8, after V lost 5 bases and J lost 6 bases. The length of the CDR3 is 15 residues. DNA for the CDR3: TGTGCCAGCAGCGCCTGGACAGGGAGAGATGAAAAACTGTTTTTT. As protein: CASSAWTGRDEKLFF.

The CDR3 DNA reads TGCGCCAGCAGCCAACGGGGACAGGGACTCTCCTACGAGCAGTACTTC. Translating gives CASSQRGQGLSYEQYF. V usage is TRBV5-1 and J usage is TRBJ2-7; 9 bases agree with TRBD1. The CDR3 has 16 residues. CDR1 is SGHRS and CDR2 is YFSETQ in the germline V gene. V shed 4 bases and J 0 bases; nucleotides not matched to a gene: 8.